The entry below describes one T cell receptor (beta chain). This entry belongs to a study of CD4 and CD8 cells across lung adenocarcinoma regions. Germline lookup yields CDR1 MNHNS and CDR2 SASEGT. This CDR3 has 16 amino acids. Trimming took 5 bases from V and 12 from J; bases not matched to a gene: 18. MiXCR, run by TCRdb on the PCR reads, gives a single entry per CDR3 protein. This sample carries some 18,000 distinct CDR3 sequences, around 46% of them seen once, and the ten largest clones take roughly 34%. Donors had localized lung adenocarcinoma, a non-small cell lung cancer. The chain uses TRBV6-1 and TRBJ2-3, with TRBD1 identical over 9 bases. The specimen was CD8+ T cells from the margin of a lung tumor. The source is a male donor with lung adenocarcinoma. The CD4 and CD8 labels of this study may be unreliable. CDR3 coding DNA: TGTGCCAGCAGTCGACGACAGGGGGGGGCCAAAGATATTCAGTATTTT. It translates to CASSRRQGGAKDIQYF.